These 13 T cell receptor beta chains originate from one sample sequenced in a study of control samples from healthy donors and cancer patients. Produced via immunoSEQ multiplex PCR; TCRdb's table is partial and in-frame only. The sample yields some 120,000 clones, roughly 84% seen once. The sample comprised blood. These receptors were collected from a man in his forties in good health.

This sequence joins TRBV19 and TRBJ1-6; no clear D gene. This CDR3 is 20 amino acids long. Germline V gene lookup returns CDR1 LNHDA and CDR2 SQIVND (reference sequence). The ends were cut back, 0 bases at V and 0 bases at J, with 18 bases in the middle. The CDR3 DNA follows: TGTGCCAGTAGTATAGACGAGCGGGCCCAAATGGGCTCCTATAATTCACCCCTCCACTTT. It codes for CASSIDERAQMGSYNSPLHF.

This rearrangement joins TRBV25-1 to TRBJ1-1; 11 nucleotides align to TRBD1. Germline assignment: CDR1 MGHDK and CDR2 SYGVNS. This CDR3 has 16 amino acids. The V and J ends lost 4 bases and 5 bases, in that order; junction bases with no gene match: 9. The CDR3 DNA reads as TGTGCCAGCAGTGGTTCGGGGACAGGGGGAGGAACTGAAGCTTTCTTT. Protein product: CASSGSGTGGGTEAFF.

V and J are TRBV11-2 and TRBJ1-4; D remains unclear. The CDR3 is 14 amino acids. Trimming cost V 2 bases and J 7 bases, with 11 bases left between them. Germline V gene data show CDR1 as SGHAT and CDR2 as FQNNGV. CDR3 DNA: TGTGCCAGCAGCTTATCCCCGTTGGGTGAAAAACTGTTTTTT. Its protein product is CASSLSPLGEKLFF.

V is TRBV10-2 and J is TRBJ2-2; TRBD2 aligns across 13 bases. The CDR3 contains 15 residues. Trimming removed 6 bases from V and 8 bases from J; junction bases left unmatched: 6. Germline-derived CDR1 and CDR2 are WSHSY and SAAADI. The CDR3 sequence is CASRLAGGPAGELFF. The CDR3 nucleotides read TGCGCCAGCAGACTAGCGGGGGGGCCAGCTGGGGAGCTGTTTTTT.

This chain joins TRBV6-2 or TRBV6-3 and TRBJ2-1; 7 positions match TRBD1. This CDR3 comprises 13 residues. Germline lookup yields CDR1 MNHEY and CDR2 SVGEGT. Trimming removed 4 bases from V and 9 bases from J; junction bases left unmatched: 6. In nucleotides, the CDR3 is TGTGCCAGCAGTTTCCCAGGGGGAGCTGAGCAGTTCTTC. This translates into CASSFPGGAEQFF.

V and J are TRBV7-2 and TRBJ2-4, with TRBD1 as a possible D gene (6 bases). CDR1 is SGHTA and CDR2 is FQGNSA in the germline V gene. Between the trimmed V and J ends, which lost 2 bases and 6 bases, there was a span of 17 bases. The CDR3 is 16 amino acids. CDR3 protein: CASSLLGQQGTNIQYF. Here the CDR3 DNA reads TGTGCCAGCAGCTTATTAGGACAGCAGGGGACAAACATTCAGTACTTC.

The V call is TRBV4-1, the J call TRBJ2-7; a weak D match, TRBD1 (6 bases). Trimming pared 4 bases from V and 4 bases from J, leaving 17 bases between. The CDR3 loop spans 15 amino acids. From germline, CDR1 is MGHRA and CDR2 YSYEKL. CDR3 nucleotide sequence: TGCGCCAGCAGCCCCAAACAGGGAACCCCTTACGAGCAGTACTTC. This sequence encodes CASSPKQGTPYEQYF.

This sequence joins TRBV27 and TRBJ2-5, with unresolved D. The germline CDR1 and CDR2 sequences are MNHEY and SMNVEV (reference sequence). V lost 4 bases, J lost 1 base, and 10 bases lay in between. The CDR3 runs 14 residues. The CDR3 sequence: CASSSHSSQETQYF. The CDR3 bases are TGTGCCAGCAGTTCTCACAGCTCCCAAGAGACCCAGTACTTC.

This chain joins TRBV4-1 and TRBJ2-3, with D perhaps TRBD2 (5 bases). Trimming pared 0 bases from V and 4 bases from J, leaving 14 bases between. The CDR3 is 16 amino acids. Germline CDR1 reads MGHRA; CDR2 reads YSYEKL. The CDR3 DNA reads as TGCGCCAGCAGCCAAGAGGCCAGCGGCGCCCCAGATACGCAGTATTTT. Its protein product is CASSQEASGAPDTQYF.

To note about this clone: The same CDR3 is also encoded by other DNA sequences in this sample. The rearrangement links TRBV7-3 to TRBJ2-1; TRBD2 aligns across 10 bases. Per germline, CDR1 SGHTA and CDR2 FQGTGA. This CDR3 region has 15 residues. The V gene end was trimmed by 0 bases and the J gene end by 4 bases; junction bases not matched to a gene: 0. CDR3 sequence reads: CASSLTSGGYNEQFF. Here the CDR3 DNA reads TGTGCCAGCAGCTTAACTAGCGGGGGGTACAATGAGCAGTTCTTC.

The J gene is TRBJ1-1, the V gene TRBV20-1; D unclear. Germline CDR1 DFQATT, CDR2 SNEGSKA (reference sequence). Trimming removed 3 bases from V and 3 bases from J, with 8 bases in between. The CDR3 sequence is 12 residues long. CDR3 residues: CSASPRYTEAFF. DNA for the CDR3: TGCAGTGCTAGTCCCCGGTACACTGAAGCTTTCTTT.

The CDR3, as DNA: TGTGCCAGCAGTCCATCGGGGTCCGAGCAGTACTTC. This encodes CASSPSGSEQYF. This chain joins TRBV12-3 or TRBV12-4 and TRBJ2-7; TRBD2 is a possible D gene (5 bases). CDR3 length: 12 residues. The V and J ends lost 5 bases and 6 bases respectively, with 11 bases between them.

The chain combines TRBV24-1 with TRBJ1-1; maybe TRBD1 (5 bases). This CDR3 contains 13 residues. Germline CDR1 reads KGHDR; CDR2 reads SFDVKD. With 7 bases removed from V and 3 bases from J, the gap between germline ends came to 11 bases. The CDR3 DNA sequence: TGTGCCACCAGAGAGACAGACTACACTGAAGCTTTCTTT. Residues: CATRETDYTEAFF.